One TCR beta chain is described in this entry. Its antigen is currently unknown. This sample is part of a study of cytomegalovirus exposure and HLA in healthy donors. Study-wide results and caveats: Specificity of three CMV-associated chains for CMV antigens was verified in vitro.

This CDR3 spans 14 amino acids. V lost 6 bases to trimming and J lost 4 bases, with 15 bases between them. Looked up from germline, CDR1 is MNHEY and CDR2 is SVGAGI. Profiling relied on immunoSEQ multiplex PCR, and the TCRdb table lists in-frame clones only, not all of them. The repertoire holds 150,000 to 200,000 clones, with 91% as singletons. The J gene is TRBJ1-2, the V gene TRBV6-5; TRBD1 is a possible D gene (5 bases). Specimen: PBMCs. The clonotype originates from a woman between 18 and 29 years old in good health and CMV-seropositive. The CDR3 is CASSAGGAPYGYTF. CDR3 nucleotide sequence: TGTGCCAGCAGCGCGGGGGGAGCCCCCTATGGCTACACCTTC.